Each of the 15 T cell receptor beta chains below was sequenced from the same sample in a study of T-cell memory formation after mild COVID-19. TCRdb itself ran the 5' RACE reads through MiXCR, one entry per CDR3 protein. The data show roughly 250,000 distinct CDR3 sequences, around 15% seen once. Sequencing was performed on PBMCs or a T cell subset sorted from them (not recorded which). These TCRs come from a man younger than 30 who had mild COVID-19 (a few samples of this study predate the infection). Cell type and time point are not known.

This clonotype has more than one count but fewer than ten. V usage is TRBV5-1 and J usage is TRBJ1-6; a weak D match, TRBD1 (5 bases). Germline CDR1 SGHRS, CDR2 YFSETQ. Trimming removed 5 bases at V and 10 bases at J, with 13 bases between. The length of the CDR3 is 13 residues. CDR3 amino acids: CASSDGAASPLHF. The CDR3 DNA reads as TGCGCCAGCAGTGACGGGGCGGCCTCACCCCTCCACTTT. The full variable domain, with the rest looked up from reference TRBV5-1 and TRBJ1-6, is KAGVTQTPRYLIKTRGQQVTLSCSPISGHRSVSWYQQTPGQGLQFLFEYFSETQRNKGNFPGRFSGRQFSNSRSEMNVSTLELGDSALYLCASSDGAASPLHFGNGTRLTVT.

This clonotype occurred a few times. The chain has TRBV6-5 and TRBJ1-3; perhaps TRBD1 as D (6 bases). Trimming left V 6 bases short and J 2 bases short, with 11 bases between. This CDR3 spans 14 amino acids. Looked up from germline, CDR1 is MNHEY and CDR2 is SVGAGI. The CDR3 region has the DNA TGTGCCAGCAGGGGGGCGTCGGCTGGAAACACCATATATTTT. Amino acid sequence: CASRGASAGNTIYF.

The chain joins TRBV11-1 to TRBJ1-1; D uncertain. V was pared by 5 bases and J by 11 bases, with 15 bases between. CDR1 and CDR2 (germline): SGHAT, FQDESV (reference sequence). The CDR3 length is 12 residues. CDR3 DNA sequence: TGTGCCAGCAGCCGGATGGAAGGAAGGGCTTTCTTT. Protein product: CASSRMEGRAFF.

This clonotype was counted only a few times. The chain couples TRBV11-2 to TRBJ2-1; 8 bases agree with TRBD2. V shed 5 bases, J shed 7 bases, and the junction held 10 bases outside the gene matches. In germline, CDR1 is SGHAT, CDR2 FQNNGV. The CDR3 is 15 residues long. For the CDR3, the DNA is TGTGCCAGCAGCCTTGGGGTAGCGGGGAGGAATGAGCAGTTCTTC. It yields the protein CASSLGVAGRNEQFF.

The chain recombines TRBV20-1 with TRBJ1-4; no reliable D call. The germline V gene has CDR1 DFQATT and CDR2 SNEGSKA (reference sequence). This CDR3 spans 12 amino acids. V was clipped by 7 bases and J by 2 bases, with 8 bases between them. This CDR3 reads CSVPFTNEKLFF. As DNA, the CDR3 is TGCAGTGTTCCGTTTACTAATGAAAAACTGTTTTTT.

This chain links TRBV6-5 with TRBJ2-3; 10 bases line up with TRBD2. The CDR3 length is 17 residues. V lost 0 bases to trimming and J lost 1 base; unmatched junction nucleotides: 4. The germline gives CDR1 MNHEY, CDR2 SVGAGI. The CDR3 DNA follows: TGTGCCAGCAGTTACTCTAGCGGGGGGCCGGGCACAGATACGCAGTATTTT. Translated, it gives CASSYSSGGPGTDTQYF.

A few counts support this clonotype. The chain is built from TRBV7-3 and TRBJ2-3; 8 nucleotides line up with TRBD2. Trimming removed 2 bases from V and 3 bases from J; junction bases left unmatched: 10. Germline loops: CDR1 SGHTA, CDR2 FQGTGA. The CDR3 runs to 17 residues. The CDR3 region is CASSLAPGSGGTDTQYF. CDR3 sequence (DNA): TGTGCCAGCAGCTTAGCCCCGGGGAGCGGGGGAACAGATACGCAGTATTTT.

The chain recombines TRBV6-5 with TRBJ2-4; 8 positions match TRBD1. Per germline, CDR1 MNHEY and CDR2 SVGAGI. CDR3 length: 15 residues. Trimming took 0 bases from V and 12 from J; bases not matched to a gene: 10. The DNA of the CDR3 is TGTGCCAGCAGTTACTCCGGGGACAGGAGTGCGAGTCAGTACTTC. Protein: CASSYSGDRSASQYF.

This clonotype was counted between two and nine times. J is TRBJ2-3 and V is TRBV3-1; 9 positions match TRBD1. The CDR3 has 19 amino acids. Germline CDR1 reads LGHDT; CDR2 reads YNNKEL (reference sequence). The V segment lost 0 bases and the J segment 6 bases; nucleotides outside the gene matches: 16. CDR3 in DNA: TGTGCCAGCAGCCAAGACTTATACAGGGGGCAGCCCTCGAGGGATACGCAGTATTTT. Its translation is CASSQDLYRGQPSRDTQYF.

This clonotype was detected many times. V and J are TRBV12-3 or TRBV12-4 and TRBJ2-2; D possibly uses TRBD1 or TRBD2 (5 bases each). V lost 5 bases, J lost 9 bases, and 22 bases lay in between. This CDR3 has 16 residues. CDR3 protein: CASSPRVVGDQRELFF. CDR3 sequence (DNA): TGTGCCAGCAGTCCAAGAGTCGTGGGGGATCAAAGGGAGCTGTTTTTT.

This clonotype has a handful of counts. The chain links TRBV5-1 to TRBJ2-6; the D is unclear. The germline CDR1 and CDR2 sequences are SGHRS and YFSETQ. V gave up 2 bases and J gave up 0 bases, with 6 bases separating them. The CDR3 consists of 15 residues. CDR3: CASSLGNSGANVLTF. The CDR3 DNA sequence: TGCGCCAGCAGCTTAGGTAACTCTGGGGCCAACGTCCTGACTTTC.

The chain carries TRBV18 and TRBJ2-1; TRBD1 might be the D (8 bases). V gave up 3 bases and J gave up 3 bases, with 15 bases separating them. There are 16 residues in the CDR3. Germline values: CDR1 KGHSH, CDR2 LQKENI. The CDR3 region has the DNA TGTGCCAGCTCACCTCCACAGGGGGGGAACTACAATGAGCAGTTCTTC. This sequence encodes CASSPPQGGNYNEQFF.

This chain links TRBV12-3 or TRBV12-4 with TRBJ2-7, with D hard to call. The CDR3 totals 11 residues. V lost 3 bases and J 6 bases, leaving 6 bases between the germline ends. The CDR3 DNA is TGTGCCAGCAGTTTTGGGGTCGAGCAGTACTTC. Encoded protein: CASSFGVEQYF.

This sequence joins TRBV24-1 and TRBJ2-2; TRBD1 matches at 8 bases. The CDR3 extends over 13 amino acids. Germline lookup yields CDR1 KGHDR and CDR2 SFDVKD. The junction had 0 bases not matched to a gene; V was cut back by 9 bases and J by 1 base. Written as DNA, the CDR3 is TGTGCCACCGGACAGGGGAACACCGGGGAGCTGTTTTTT. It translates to CATGQGNTGELFF.

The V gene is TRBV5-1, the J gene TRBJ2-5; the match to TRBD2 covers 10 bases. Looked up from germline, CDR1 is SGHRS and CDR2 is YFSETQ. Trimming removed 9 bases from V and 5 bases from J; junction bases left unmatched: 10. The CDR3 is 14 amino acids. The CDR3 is CATGRTSGGETQYF. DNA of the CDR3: TGCGCCACCGGTAGGACTAGCGGAGGGGAGACCCAGTACTTC.